This T cell receptor (beta chain) is from a study of T cell responses to AZD1222 COVID-19 vaccine. V was pared by 3 bases and J by 4 bases, with 13 bases between. Germline V gene sequence: CDR1 MDHEN, CDR2 SYDVKM. This CDR3 spans 14 amino acids. This clone was counted a few times. Clones were read by immunoSEQ multiplex PCR, and TCRdb kept only the in-frame ones, dropping some. The sample records more than 110,000 clones, around 90% being singletons. The sequence derives from an adult in good health. The sample in question was peripheral blood, obtained on day 0 of AZD1222 vaccination. The chain recombines TRBV28 with TRBJ2-7, with D possibly matching TRBD1 (6 bases). CDR3 loop: CASSFYGRGYEQYF. The CDR3 DNA follows: TGTGCCAGCAGTTTTTATGGCAGGGGATACGAGCAGTACTTC.